Listed here are 25 T cell receptor beta chains from one sample, sequenced in a study of T cells after yellow fever vaccination. TCRdb re-derived calls from the 5' RACE reads in MiXCR, one entry per CDR3 protein. The data contain 250,000 to 300,000 distinct CDR3 sequences, approximately 13% of them singletons. The sample in question was CD4+ T cells sorted from PBMCs, obtained 45 days after the yellow fever booster vaccination. These receptors came from a man aged 25-40 years who received the YFV17D yellow fever vaccine.

This clonotype was detected a few times. The V and J genes are TRBV10-3 and TRBJ2-3; D unclear. V lost 6 bases, J lost 0 bases, and 10 bases lay in between. Germline V gene data show CDR1 as ENHRY and CDR2 as SYGVKD. CDR3 length: 14 amino acids. The CDR3 coding sequence is TGTGCCATCAGGACTGGATACAGCACAGATACGCAGTATTTT. Its protein is CAIRTGYSTDTQYF.

This clonotype showed up just a few times. This chain links TRBV5-4 with TRBJ2-2; 14 bases fit TRBD2. Germline V CDR1 and CDR2: SGHNT, YYREEE (reference sequence). This CDR3 contains 18 residues. Unmatched junction bases numbered 9, after V lost 4 bases and J lost 4 bases. CDR3 nucleotide sequence: TGTGCCAGCAGCAAGGGACTAGCGGGAGTGGGGTCCACCGGGGAGCTGTTTTTT. Translated: CASSKGLAGVGSTGELFF.

This chain connects TRBV21-1 to TRBJ2-1; the listed D gene, TRBD2, was not tested against the DNA. TRBV21-1 is a recognized pseudogene. CDR3 size: 17 residues. The CDR3 protein is CASSKVETSGRVNEQFF. The DNA for the CDR3 is TGTGCCAGCAGCAAAGTCGAAACTAGCGGGAGAGTTAATGAGCAGTTCTTC.

The V gene is TRBV2, the J gene TRBJ1-5; a possible D gene is TRBD1 (5 bases). Trimming stripped 4 bases from V and 6 bases from J, with 10 bases between. CDR1 SNHLY and CDR2 FYNNEI come from the germline V gene. CDR3 size: 13 residues. CDR3 amino acids: CASSVQGVQPQHF. DNA for the CDR3: TGTGCCAGCAGTGTCCAGGGCGTTCAGCCCCAGCATTTT.

This clonotype was picked up a small number of times. This chain links TRBV15 with TRBJ2-3, with D hard to call. The CDR3 sequence is 15 residues long. V lost 3 bases and J 1 base, leaving 11 bases between the germline ends. Per the germline V gene, CDR1 is LNHNV and CDR2 is YYDKDF (reference sequence). CDR3 residues: CATSRGVGRTDTQYF. CDR3 DNA: TGTGCCACCAGCAGGGGTGTTGGTCGCACAGATACGCAGTATTTT.

This chain links TRBV5-1 with TRBJ2-1, with D possibly TRBD2 on 5 matching bases. The CDR3 is 15 amino acids. V lost 4 bases, J lost 1 base, and 12 bases lay in between. The germline V gene encodes CDR1 SGHRS and CDR2 YFSETQ. CDR3 sequence reads: CASSGAATSYNEQFF. The CDR3, as DNA: TGCGCCAGCAGCGGAGCGGCCACATCCTACAATGAGCAGTTCTTC.

The rearrangement uses TRBV12-3 or TRBV12-4 and TRBJ2-5, with D tentatively TRBD2 (7 bases). V lost 2 bases, J lost 5 bases, and 12 bases lay in between. This CDR3 spans 14 amino acids. CDR3 sequence (DNA): TGTGCCAGCAGTTTATGGGGAGGGGGGGAGACCCAGTACTTC. Its translation: CASSLWGGGETQYF.

This clonotype has a count of ten or more. The chain uses TRBV5-1 and TRBJ2-3, with D uncertain. CDR1 is SGHRS and CDR2 is YFSETQ in the germline V gene. V lost 3 bases and J 5 bases, leaving 13 bases between the germline ends. The CDR3 length is 14 residues. CDR3 amino acids: CASSYQRTEDTQYF. The DNA of the CDR3 is TGCGCCAGCAGCTACCAACGCACGGAAGATACGCAGTATTTT.

In this sample, this clonotype turned up a few times. This chain joins TRBV27 and TRBJ2-1; 10 bases map to TRBD2. The J segment lost 1 base and the V segment lost 5 bases, leaving 5 bases of the junction unmatched. The germline gives CDR1 MNHEY, CDR2 SMNVEV (reference sequence). The CDR3 consists of 16 residues. The CDR3 region is CASSTRLAGSYNEQFF. The CDR3 coding sequence is TGTGCCAGCAGTACAAGACTAGCGGGTTCCTACAATGAGCAGTTCTTC.

V usage is TRBV5-1 and J usage is TRBJ1-1; D call uncertain. Germline values: CDR1 SGHRS, CDR2 YFSETQ. This CDR3 is 15 amino acids long. V lost 1 base and J 1 base, leaving 11 bases between the germline ends. CDR3 sequence (DNA): TGCGCCAGCAGCTTGTTGCGGGGAGGGAACACTGAAGCTTTCTTT. Residues: CASSLLRGGNTEAFF.

V and J are TRBV5-5 and TRBJ2-3, with TRBD1 as a possible D gene (5 bases). This CDR3 has 15 residues. Germline lookup yields CDR1 SGHKS and CDR2 YYEKEE (reference sequence). Trimming removed 4 bases from V and 2 bases from J, with 14 bases in between. CDR3 coding DNA: TGTGCCAGCAGCCCAGGGCTCCTGCCCACAGATACGCAGTATTTT. It is translated as CASSPGLLPTDTQYF.

This rearrangement joins TRBV7-1 to TRBJ2-5; no definite D call. TRBV7-1 is an ORF; its function is uncertain. With 1 base removed from V and 4 bases from J, the gap between germline ends came to 7 bases. The CDR3 extends over 13 amino acids. Written as DNA, the CDR3 is TGTGCCAGCAGCTCAGTCTGGGGAGAGACCCAGTACTTC. Its protein is CASSSVWGETQYF.

The chain is built from TRBV7-8 and TRBJ1-1; D is unclear. CDR3 length: 14 amino acids. Germline CDR1 is SGHVS and CDR2 is FQNEAQ. The V and J ends lost 5 bases and 4 bases respectively, with 14 bases between them. The CDR3 loop reads CASSRGVTATEAFF. For the CDR3, the DNA is TGTGCCAGCAGCCGCGGGGTGACGGCCACTGAAGCTTTCTTT.

This clonotype came up a few times. The chain employs TRBV7-2 and TRBJ2-7, with TRBD2 identical over 7 bases. V shed 2 bases, J shed 0 bases, and the junction held 7 bases outside the gene matches. Looked up from germline, CDR1 is SGHTA and CDR2 is FQGNSA. The CDR3 runs 16 residues. The CDR3 protein is CASSLTSAGNSYEQYF. The DNA for the CDR3 is TGTGCCAGCAGCTTAACATCAGCGGGGAACTCCTACGAGCAGTACTTC.

V is TRBV7-2 and J is TRBJ2-7; D tentatively reads TRBD1 or TRBD2 (6 bases each). The germline V and J ends were trimmed by 1 base and 5 bases, with 15 bases remaining between them. The CDR3 has 15 amino acids. Germline CDR1 reads SGHTA; CDR2 reads FQGNSA. The CDR3 protein is CASSLGGARWNEQYF. DNA of the CDR3: TGTGCCAGCAGCTTAGGGGGGGCGCGATGGAACGAGCAGTACTTC.

The chain has TRBV20-1 and TRBJ2-5, with 7 bases matching TRBD2. This CDR3 region has 12 residues. After removal of 1 base from V and 4 bases from J, the junction contained 0 bases not matched to a gene. Germline lookup yields CDR1 DFQATT and CDR2 SNEGSKA (reference sequence). The CDR3 protein is CSARVAGETQYF. The CDR3 DNA is TGCAGTGCTAGAGTAGCGGGAGAGACCCAGTACTTC.

J is TRBJ1-5 and V is TRBV12-3 or TRBV12-4, with 7 bases aligning to TRBD1. This CDR3 is 14 amino acids long. The junction had 7 bases not matched to a gene; V was cut back by 7 bases and J by 4 bases. The CDR3 here is CASTDREWNQPQHF. CDR3 bases: TGTGCCAGCACAGACAGGGAGTGGAATCAGCCCCAGCATTTT.

V gene TRBV28 combines with J gene TRBJ2-7, with D possibly being TRBD1 (6 bases). Between the trimmed V and J ends, which lost 6 bases and 4 bases, there was a span of 16 bases. CDR3 size: 14 residues. CDR1 is MDHEN, CDR2 SYDVKM, per germline. Here the CDR3 reads CASRPPGHPYEQYF. CDR3 DNA: TGTGCCAGCAGACCCCCGGGACACCCGTACGAGCAGTACTTC.

This clonotype was recorded a few times. The V and J genes are TRBV7-2 and TRBJ2-5; 8 positions match TRBD2. V lost 3 bases, J lost 5 bases, and 17 bases stayed unmatched. This CDR3 comprises 18 residues. CDR1 is SGHTA and CDR2 is FQGNSA in the germline V gene. DNA for the CDR3: TGTGCCAGCAGCTTCCTGCAAGGAGGCGGGAGGCGGGGGGAGACCCAGTACTTC. This gives the protein CASSFLQGGGRRGETQYF.

This clonotype appeared a few times. V is TRBV20-1 and J is TRBJ2-3; 13 positions match TRBD2. This CDR3 has 15 amino acids. In germline, CDR1 is DFQATT, CDR2 SNEGSKA (reference sequence). With 3 bases clipped from V and 4 bases from J, the junction kept 4 bases outside the gene matches. This chain's CDR3 is CSASMTSGRSDTQYF. The CDR3 DNA sequence: TGCAGTGCTAGTATGACTAGCGGGAGGTCAGATACGCAGTATTTT.

This clonotype was seen more than once but under ten times. CDR3 DNA: TGTGCCAGCAGTCCCCGACAGGGACTGAGGGAGCTGTTTTTT. This codes for CASSPRQGLRELFF. The V call is TRBV27, the J call TRBJ2-2, with D maybe TRBD1 (7 bases). V was cut by 5 bases and J by 9 bases, with 16 bases left in between. This CDR3 has 14 residues. The germline gives CDR1 MNHEY, CDR2 SMNVEV (reference sequence).

This chain joins TRBV18 and TRBJ2-5, with TRBD1 matching over 7 bases. Unmatched junction bases numbered 8, after V lost 3 bases and J lost 4 bases. The CDR3 has 15 amino acids. CDR1 and CDR2 from the germline V gene are KGHSH and LQKENI. Here the CDR3 DNA reads TGTGCCAGCTCACCGCGACAGGGTAAAGGAGAGACCCAGTACTTC. Residues: CASSPRQGKGETQYF.

A few counts support this clonotype. This rearrangement joins TRBV4-3 to TRBJ2-3, with 9 bases identical to TRBD2. The CDR3 contains 18 residues. Germline CDR1 LGHNA, CDR2 YSLEER. J gave up 6 bases and V 1 base, and 14 bases lay outside the gene matches. The CDR3 DNA reads as TGCGCCAGCAGCCAAGGGTATGCAGCGGGAGGCCGAGGGGATACGCAGTATTTT. Translated: CASSQGYAAGGRGDTQYF.

This chain joins TRBV29-1 and TRBJ2-3; 10 nucleotides agree with TRBD2. Germline V gene data show CDR1 as SQVTM and CDR2 as ANQGSEA. The CDR3 contains 14 residues. V dropped 4 bases and J dropped 3; count of bases not matched to a gene: 4. Here the CDR3 DNA reads TGCAGCGTTGTGGCTAGCGGGAGAACAGATACGCAGTATTTT. It encodes CSVVASGRTDTQYF.

This clonotype was seen only a few times. This chain joins TRBV6-6 and TRBJ1-5; D is unclear. The germline V and J ends were trimmed by 6 bases and 4 bases, with 7 bases remaining between them. The CDR3 runs 12 residues. Per germline, CDR1 MNHNY and CDR2 SVGAGI (reference sequence). The CDR3 DNA sequence: TGTGCCAGCAGGTGGGAGAATCAGCCCCAGCATTTT. Its protein product is CASRWENQPQHF.